This T cell receptor beta chain came from a study of T cell repertoires in cytomegalovirus infection. Ten or more counts support this clonotype. Its antigen is undetermined. TCRdb re-analysed the reads in MiXCR, keeping a single row per CDR3 protein. The table has about 700,000 distinct CDR3 sequences, about 30% seen once. The receptor was derived from a human donor in good health (CMV status not recorded). Some clones in this sample may be carry-over from other donors' samples. Here the sequenced sample was cultured PBMCs, taken from culture after CMV antigen stimulation.

The chain's CDR3 is CASSLTHLGGPLHF. CDR3 coding DNA: TGTGCCAGCAGCTTAACACACCTCGGAGGACCCCTCCACTTT. The chain couples TRBV7-2 to TRBJ1-6, with no clear D. Deletions cut 2 bases from V and 12 bases from J, with 14 bases between. Germline V gives CDR1 SGHTA, CDR2 FQGNSA. The CDR3 has 14 residues.